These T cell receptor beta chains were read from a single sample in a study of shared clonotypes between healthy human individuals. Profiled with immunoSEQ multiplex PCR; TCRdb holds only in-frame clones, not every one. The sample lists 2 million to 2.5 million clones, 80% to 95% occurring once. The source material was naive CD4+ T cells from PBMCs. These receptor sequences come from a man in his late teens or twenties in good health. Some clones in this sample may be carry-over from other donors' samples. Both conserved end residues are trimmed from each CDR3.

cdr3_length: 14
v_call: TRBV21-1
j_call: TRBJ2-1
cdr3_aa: ASSKTRDTSYNEQF

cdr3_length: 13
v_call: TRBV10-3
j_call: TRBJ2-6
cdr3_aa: AIRDTGAGANVLT

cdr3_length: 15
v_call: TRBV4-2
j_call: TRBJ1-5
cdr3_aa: ASSQDSPFRVNQPQH

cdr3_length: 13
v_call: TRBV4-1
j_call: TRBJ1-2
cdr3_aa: ASSQDSGQNYGYT

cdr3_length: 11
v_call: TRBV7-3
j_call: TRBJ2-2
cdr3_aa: ASSNGGTGELF

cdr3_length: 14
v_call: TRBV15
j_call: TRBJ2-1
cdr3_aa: ATSSPLASSYNEQF

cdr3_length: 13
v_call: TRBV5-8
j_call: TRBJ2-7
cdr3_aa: ASSIRQGSSYEQY

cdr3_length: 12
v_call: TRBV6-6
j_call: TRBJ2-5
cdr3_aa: ASSWGRPQETQY

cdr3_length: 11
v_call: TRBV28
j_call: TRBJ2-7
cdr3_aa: ASEVPGGGEQY

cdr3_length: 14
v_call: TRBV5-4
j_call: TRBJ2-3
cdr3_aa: ASSSVRDSVRRTQY

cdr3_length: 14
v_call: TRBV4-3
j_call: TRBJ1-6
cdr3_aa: ASSQDEQGLGSPLH

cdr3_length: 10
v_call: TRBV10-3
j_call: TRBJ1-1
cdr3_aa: AISDGTAEAF

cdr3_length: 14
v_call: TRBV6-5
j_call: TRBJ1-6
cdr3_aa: ASSSGYRGDGSPLH

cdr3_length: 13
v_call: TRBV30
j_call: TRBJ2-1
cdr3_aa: AWSTMAGGPDEQF

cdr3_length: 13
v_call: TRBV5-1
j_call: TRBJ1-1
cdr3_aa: ASSLAVRAGTEAF

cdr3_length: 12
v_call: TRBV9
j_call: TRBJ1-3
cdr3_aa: ASSVGVFGNTIY

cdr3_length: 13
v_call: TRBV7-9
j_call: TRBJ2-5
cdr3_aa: ASSLGRASGETQY

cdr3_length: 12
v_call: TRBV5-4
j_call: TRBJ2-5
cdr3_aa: ASSPGSSKETQY

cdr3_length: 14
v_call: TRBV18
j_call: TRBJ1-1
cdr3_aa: ASSPGTGQGGTEAF

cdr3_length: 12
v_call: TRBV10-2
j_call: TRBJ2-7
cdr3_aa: ASRPTGGGGEQY

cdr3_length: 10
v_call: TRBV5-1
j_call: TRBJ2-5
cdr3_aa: ASSPKGETQY

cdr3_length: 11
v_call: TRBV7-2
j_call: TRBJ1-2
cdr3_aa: ASSGNRAFGYT

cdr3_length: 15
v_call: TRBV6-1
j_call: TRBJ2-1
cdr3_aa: ASSDPSDGTRRNEQF

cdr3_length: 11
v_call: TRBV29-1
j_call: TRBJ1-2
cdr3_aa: SVGGQGYFGYT

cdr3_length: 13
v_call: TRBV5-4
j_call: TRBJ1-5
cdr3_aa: ASSLDGTGNQPQH

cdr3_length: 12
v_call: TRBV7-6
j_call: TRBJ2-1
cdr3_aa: ASSLSTSGTEQF

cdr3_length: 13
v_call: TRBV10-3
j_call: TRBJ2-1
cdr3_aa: AISGAGGGYNEQF

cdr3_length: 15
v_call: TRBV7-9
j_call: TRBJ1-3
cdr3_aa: ASSSAMPGASGNTIY

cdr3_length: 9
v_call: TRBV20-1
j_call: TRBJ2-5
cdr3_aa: SAKRAETQY

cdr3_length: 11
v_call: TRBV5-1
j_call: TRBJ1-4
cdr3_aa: ASSLVVNEKLF

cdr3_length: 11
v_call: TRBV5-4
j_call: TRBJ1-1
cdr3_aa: ASSLDGGTEAF

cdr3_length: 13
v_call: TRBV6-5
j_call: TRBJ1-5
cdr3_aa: ASSRGGGNNQPQH

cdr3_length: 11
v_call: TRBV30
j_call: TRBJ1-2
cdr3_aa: AWSVGGVGGYT

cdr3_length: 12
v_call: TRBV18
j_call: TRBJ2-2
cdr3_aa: ASRLAEITGELF

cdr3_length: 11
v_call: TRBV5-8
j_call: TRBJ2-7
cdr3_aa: ASSSSRRDEQY

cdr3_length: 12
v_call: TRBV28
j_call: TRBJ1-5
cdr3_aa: ASRQGYSNQPQH

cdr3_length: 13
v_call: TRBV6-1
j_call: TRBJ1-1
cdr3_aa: ASIVHSLMNTEAF

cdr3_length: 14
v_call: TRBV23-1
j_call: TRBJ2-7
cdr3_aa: ASSHEEGIPYDWQY

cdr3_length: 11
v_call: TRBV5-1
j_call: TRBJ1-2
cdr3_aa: ASSFGVDYGYT

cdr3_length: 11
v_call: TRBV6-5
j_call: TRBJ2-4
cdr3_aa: ASSYETRSIQY

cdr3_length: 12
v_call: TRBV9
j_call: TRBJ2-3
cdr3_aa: ASSVRFRTDTQY

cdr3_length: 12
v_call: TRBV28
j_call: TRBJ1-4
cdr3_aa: ASSLSQTNEKLF

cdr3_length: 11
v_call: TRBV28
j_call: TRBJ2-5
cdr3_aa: ASSSRDQETQY

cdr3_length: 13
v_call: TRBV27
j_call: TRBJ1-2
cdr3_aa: ASSWTGTDPYGYT

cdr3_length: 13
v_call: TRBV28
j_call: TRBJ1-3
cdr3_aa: ASSSAGSSGNTIY

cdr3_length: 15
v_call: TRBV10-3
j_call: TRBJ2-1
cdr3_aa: AISESSTSGPGNEQF

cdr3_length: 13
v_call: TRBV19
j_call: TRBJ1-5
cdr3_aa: ASSGQGATGQPQH

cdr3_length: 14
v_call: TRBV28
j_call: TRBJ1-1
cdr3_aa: ASSFGMRQGSTEAF

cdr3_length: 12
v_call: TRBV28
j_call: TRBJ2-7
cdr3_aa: ASSLSAGRYEQY

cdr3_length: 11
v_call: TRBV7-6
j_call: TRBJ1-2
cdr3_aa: ASSPLGARGYT

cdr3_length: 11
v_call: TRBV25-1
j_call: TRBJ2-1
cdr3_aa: ASEESSYNEQF

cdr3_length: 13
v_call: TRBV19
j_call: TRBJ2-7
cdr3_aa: ASSRTGLRVYEQY

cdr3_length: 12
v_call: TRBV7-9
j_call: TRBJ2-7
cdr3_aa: ASSLNQGTGEQY

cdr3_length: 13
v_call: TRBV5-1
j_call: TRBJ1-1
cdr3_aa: ASSLDGLLNTEAF

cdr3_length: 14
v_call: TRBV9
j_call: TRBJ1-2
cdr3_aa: ASSEGRQGFFDGYT

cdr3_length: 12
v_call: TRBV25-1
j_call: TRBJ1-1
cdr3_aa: ASSDLGQGLSAF

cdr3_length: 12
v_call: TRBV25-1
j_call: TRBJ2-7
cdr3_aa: ASSESHRGYEQY